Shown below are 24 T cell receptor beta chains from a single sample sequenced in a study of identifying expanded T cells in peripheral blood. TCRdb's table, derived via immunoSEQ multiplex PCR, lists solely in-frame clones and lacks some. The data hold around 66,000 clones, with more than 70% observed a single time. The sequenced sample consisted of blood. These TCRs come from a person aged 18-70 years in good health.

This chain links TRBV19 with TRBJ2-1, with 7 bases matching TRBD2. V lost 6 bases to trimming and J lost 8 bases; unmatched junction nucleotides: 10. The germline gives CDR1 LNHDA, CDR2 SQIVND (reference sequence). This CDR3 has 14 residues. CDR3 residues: CASRTSGTGYEQFF. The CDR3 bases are TGTGCCAGTAGAACAAGCGGGACCGGCTATGAGCAGTTCTTC.

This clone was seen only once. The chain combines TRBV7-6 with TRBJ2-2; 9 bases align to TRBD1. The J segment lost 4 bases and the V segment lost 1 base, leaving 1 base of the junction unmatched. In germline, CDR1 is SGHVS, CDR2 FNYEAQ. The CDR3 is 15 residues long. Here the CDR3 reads CASSLGTGATGELFF. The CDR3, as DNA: TGTGCCAGCAGCTTAGGGACAGGGGCCACCGGGGAGCTGTTTTTT. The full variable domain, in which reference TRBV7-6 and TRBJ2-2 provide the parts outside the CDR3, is GAGVSQSPRYKVTKRGQDVALRCDPISGHVSLYWYRQALGQGPEFLTYFNYEAQQDKSGLPNDRFSAERPEGSISTLTIQRTEQRDSAMYRCASSLGTGATGELFFGEGSRLTVL.

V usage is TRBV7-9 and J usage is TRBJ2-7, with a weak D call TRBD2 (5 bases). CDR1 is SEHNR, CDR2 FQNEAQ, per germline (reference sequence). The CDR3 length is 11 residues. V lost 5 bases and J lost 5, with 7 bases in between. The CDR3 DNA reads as TGTGCCAGCAGCCGGGGTAACGAGCAGTACTTC. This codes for CASSRGNEQYF.

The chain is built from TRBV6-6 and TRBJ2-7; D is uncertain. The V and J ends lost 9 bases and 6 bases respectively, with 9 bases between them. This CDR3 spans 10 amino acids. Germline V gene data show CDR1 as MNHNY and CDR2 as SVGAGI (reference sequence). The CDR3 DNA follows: TGTGCCAGTGGTGGGCGCGAGCAGTACTTC. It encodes CASGGREQYF.

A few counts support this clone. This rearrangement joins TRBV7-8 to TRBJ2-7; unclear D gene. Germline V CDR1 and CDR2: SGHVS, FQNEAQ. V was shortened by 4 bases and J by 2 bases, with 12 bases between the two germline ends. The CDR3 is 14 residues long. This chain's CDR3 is CASSSSWSAYEQYF. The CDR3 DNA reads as TGTGCCAGCAGCTCAAGTTGGTCCGCCTACGAGCAGTACTTC.

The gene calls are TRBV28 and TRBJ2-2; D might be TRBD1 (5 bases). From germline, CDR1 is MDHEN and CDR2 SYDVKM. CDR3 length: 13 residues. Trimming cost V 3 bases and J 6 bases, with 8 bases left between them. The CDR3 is CASSLLGPGELFF. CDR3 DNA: TGTGCCAGCAGTTTGCTGGGGCCCGGGGAGCTGTTTTTT.

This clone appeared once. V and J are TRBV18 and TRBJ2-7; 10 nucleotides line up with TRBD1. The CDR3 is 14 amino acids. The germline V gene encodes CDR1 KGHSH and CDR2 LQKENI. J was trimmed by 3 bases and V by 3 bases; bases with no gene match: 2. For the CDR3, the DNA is TGTGCCAGCTCACCGAGGACAGGGGGCTACGAGCAGTACTTC. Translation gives CASSPRTGGYEQYF.

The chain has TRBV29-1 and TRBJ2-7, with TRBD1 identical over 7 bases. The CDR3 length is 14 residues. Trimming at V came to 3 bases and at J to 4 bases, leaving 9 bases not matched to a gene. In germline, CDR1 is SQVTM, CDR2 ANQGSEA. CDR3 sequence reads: CSVEVWDRRYEQYF. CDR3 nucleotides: TGCAGCGTTGAGGTGTGGGACAGAAGGTACGAGCAGTACTTC.

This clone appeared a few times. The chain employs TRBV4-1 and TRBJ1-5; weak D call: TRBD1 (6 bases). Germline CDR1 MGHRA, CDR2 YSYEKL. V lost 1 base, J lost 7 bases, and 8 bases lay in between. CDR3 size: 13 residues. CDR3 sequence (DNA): TGCGCCAGCAGCCAAGGGGGGGCCCAGCCCCAGCATTTT. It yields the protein CASSQGGAQPQHF.

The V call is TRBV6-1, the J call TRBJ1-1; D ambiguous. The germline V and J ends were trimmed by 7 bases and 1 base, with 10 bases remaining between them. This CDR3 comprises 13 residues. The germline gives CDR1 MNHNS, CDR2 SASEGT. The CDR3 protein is CASTETRNTEAFF. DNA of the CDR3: TGTGCCAGCACCGAAACCCGGAACACTGAAGCTTTCTTT.

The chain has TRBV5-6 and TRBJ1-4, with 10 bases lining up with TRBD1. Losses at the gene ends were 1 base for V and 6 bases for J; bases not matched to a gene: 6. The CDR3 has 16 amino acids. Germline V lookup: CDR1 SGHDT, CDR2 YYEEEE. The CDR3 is CASSLSPGQGYEKLFF. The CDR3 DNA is TGTGCCAGCAGCTTGAGCCCGGGACAGGGGTATGAAAAACTGTTTTTT.

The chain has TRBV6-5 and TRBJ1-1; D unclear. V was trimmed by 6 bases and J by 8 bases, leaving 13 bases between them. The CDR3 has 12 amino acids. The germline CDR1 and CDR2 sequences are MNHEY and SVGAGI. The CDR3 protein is CASSTSGGEAFF. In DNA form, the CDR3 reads TGTGCCAGCAGCACGTCCGGCGGAGAAGCTTTCTTT.

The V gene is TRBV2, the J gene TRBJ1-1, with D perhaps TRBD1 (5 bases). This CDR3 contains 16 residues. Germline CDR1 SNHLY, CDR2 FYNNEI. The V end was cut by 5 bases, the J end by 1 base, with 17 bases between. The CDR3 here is CASSFAVGRANTEAFF. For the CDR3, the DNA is TGTGCCAGCAGTTTCGCGGTTGGCAGGGCGAACACTGAAGCTTTCTTT. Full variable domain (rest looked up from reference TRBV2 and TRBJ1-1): EPEVTQTPSHQVTQMGQEVILRCVPISNHLYFYWYRQILGQKVEFLVSFYNNEISEKSEIFDDQFSVERPDGSNFTLKIRSTKLEDSAMYFCASSFAVGRANTEAFFGQGTRLTVV.

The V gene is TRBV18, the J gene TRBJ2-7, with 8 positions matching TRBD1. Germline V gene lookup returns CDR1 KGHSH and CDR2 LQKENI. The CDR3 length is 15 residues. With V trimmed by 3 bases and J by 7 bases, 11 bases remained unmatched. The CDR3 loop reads CASSPGQGIPLEQYF. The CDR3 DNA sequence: TGTGCCAGCTCACCTGGACAGGGCATCCCCTTGGAGCAGTACTTC.

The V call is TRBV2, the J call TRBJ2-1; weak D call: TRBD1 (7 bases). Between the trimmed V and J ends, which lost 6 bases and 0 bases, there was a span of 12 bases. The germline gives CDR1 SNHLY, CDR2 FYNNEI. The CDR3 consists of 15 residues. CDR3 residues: CASSVRGASYNEQFF. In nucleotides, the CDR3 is TGTGCCAGCAGCGTCAGGGGGGCCTCCTACAATGAGCAGTTCTTC.

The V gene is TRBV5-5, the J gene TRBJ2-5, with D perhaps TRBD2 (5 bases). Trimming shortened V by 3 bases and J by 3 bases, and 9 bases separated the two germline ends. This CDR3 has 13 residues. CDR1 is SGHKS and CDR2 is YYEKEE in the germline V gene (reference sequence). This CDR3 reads CASSSDGKETQYF. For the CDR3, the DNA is TGTGCCAGCAGCTCCGACGGGAAAGAGACCCAGTACTTC.

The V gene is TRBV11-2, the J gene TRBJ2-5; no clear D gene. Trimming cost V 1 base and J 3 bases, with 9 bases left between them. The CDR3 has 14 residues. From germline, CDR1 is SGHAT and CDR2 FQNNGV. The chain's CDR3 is CASSLGASKETQYF. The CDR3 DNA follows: TGTGCCAGCAGCTTAGGTGCCTCTAAAGAGACCCAGTACTTC.

The CDR3 loop reads CASSLDRGRVNEKLFF. The CDR3 nucleotides are TGCGCCAGCAGCTTGGACAGGGGGCGAGTTAATGAAAAACTGTTTTTT. The rearrangement joins TRBV5-1 to TRBJ1-4; 9 bases agree with TRBD1. V lost 0 bases to trimming and J lost 4 bases; unmatched junction nucleotides: 4. The CDR3 totals 16 residues. Germline V gene data show CDR1 as SGHRS and CDR2 as YFSETQ. The full variable domain, with the rest looked up from reference TRBV5-1 and TRBJ1-4, is KAGVTQTPRYLIKTRGQQVTLSCSPISGHRSVSWYQQTPGQGLQFLFEYFSETQRNKGNFPGRFSGRQFSNSRSEMNVSTLELGDSALYLCASSLDRGRVNEKLFFGSGTQLSVL.

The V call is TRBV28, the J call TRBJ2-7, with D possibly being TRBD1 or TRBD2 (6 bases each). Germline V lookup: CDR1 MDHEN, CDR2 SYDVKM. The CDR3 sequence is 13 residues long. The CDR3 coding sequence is TGTGCTTGTAAGAAAGGGGGGCGGGTCGAGCAGTACTTC. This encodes CACKKGGRVEQYF.

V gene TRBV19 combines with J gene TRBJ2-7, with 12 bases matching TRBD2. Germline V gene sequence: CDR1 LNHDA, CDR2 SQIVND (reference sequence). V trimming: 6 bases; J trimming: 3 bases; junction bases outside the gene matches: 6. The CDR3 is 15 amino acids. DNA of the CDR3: TGTGCCAGTAGAGAGACTAGCGGGAGATACTACGAGCAGTACTTC. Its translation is CASRETSGRYYEQYF.

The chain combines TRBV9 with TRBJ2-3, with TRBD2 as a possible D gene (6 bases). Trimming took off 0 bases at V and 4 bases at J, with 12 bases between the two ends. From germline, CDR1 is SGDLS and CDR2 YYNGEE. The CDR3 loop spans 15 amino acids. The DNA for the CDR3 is TGTGCCAGCAGCGTAGACGGGAGAGGCTCAGATACGCAGTATTTT. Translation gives CASSVDGRGSDTQYF.

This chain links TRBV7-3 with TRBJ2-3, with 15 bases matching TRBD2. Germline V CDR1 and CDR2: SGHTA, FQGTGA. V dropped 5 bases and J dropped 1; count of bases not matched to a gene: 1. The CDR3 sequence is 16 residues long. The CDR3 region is CASSRTSGGGTDTQYF. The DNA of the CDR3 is TGTGCCAGCAGCCGGACTAGCGGGGGGGGCACAGATACGCAGTATTTT.

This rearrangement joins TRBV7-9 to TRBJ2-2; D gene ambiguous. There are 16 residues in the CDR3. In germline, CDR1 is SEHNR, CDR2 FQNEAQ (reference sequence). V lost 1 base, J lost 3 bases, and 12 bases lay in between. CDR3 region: CASSLGVKRDTGELFF. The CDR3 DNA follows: TGTGCCAGCAGCTTAGGTGTGAAGAGAGACACCGGGGAGCTGTTTTTT.

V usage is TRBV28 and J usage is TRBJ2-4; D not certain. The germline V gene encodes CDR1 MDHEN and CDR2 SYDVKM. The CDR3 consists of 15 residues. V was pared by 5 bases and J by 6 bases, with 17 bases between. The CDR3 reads CASSIVLVYPNIQYF. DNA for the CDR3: TGTGCCAGCAGTATAGTACTGGTTTACCCAAACATTCAGTACTTC.